Described below is a single T cell receptor (beta chain) sequence and its context. The assay was immunoSEQ multiplex PCR, and TCRdb's table has in-frame clones only and misses some. The table lists about 51,000 clones, roughly 92% of them singletons. The sample originates from a study of T cell changes during pregnancy in multiple sclerosis. Germline trimming cut 8 bases from V and 8 bases from J; bases unmatched to any gene: 6. The CDR3 consists of 12 residues. Germline V lookup: CDR1 SEHNR, CDR2 FQNEAQ (reference sequence). This material consisted of CD4+ T cells from peripheral blood mononuclear cells, taken in the third trimester of pregnancy. This TCR derives from a female donor with multiple sclerosis, enrolled in a pregnancy study. This chain joins TRBV7-9 and TRBJ2-1; 7 bases are shared with TRBD1. The CDR3 loop is CASSKTGDEQFF. DNA for the CDR3: TGTGCCAGCTCAAAAACAGGGGATGAGCAGTTCTTC.